This T cell receptor (beta chain) was identified during a study of blood T cell repertoires in COVID-19. Study as a whole: Donors in the United States, Italy and Spain gave samples during acute or convalescent COVID-19.

Recruits, aged about 18 to 89 years, lived in approximately 26 US areas. Participant-given clinical history determined each cohort assignment. Germline-derived CDR1 and CDR2 are MGHRA and YSYEKL. Germline trimming cut 4 bases from V and 5 bases from J; bases unmatched to any gene: 2. CDR3 length: 13 residues. Profiled with immunoSEQ multiplex PCR; TCRdb holds only in-frame clones, not every one. The table includes a few hundred thousand clones, 65% to 90% detected once. Sequencing used PBMCs or T cells enriched from blood (not recorded which). V and J are TRBV4-1 and TRBJ2-1; TRBD1 agrees at 7 bases. The sequence was collected from a woman aged 18-30 years who had recovered from COVID-19. The CDR3 coding sequence is TGCGCCAGCAGCCCGACAGGGAACAATGAGCAGTTCTTC. Translating it yields CASSPTGNNEQFF.